This T cell receptor (beta chain) was sequenced in a study of T cells in Graves' hyperthyroidism and ophthalmopathy (dated by TCRdb to 2018 to 2020). Study-wide context: Peripheral blood samples were taken at the time of initial diagnosis, prior to any treatment. After sampling, hyperthyroidism patients received methimazole starting at 30 mg daily, and ophthalmopathy patients received high-dose intravenous methylprednisolone. To identify distinguishing TCR V-J signatures, a discovery cohort of 100 or so patients was used, comprising approximately 40 with Graves' ophthalmopathy and 57 with stable Graves' hyperthyroidism. For training and testing, the 100 or so patients in the discovery cohort were randomly divided in a 7:3 ratio. TCR Vbeta CDR3 sequencing of 120 to 150 peripheral blood samples (43 ophthalmopathy, about 80 hyperthyroidism and some 17 progressor patients) is reported in the paper. Whether ophthalmopathy could be predicted prospectively was tested in an independent validation cohort made up of 18 to 20 hyperthyroidism patients plus 17 patients who later progressed to ophthalmopathy. The study also compared thyroid tissue and blood T-cell repertoires from about six Graves' hyperthyroidism patients. Overall results and qualifications from the work: Most expanded thyroid clonotypes (frequency above 0.001) were also found in blood, which suggests that blood repertoires may mirror thyroid immune responses. In validation, the model predicted progression to ophthalmopathy a median of about 5.9 months before onset, with approximately 68% sensitivity and 72.22% specificity. A model built on a 13 V-J signature distinguished ophthalmopathy from stable hyperthyroidism, reaching approximately 89% sensitivity and approximately 81% specificity in cross-validation and 80%/75% in testing. Sample size was not statistically predetermined, and investigators were not blinded to group allocation.

Compared with germline, V lacks 3 bases and J lacks 2 bases; bases without a gene match: 4. From the cysteine through the phenylalanine, the CDR3 covers 14 amino acids. Just CDR3 DNA is preserved here, 42 bases in frame from base 1. The CDR1 and CDR2 encoded by the germline V gene (reference sequence) are SEHNR and FQNEAQ. Ophthalmopathy patients had moderately to severely active disease, Clinical Activity Score of at least 3, NOSPECS grade of at least 4, and duration under 3 months. Any patient with an uncontrolled infection, another autoimmune disease, pregnancy or lactation was excluded. Diagnoses relied on clinical symptoms, serum thyroxine and TRAb, thyroid ultrasound and orbital computed tomography. Ficoll-Paque density gradient centrifugation was used to isolate PBMCs from about 9.4 ml of fresh peripheral blood. Trizol reagent was used to extract total RNA, and RNA quality was then checked on an Agilent 2100 Bioanalyzer.

This clonotype was found many times. Its antigen is currently not known. Base qualities are not recorded, but no much larger clone differs from it by a single base. Amplification of TCR beta CDR3 regions was carried out from RNA transcripts. The TCR CDR3 was subjected to a first round of RT-PCR using the HTBI primer set and the Qiagen OneStep RT-PCR kit. Libraries were constructed in a second round of multiplex PCR, after which size selection and purification were performed. Libraries were sequenced paired-end with 100 bp reads on an Illumina HiSeq2000. On the study's bioinformatics: SOAPnuke was used to process the raw data, removing reads that contained adapters or uncalled bases, had a mean Phred below 15, or lacked an exact match to the constant primer or identifier. COPE v1.2.5 was used to merge high-quality paired reads, and clonotypes were defined as unique nucleotide sequences. MiTCR v1.1 was used to align clonotypes to the IMGT TRBV, TRBD and TRBJ reference segments. Analysis was restricted to V-J combinations with a frequency above 0.0001, which covered about 99% of repertoires. A TCS score was defined as the ratio of F50 (clonal expansion) to E x V (chaos), with BLOSUM62-based TCRdist applied between CDR3 peptides within each V-J. Welch's t-statistics and random forest reduced some 510 V-J features to fewer than 15, which were used in a naive Bayes classifier (R e1071). TCRdb ran its own pipeline on the public reads, namely fastp trimming at Q25 and MiXCR clone calling, and kept in-frame beta chains. Rows matching on CDR3 protein sequence are summarized as one entry with the most common DNA and genes. These V and J calls derive from TCRdb rather than the authors' analysis. For this sample the table gives about half a million distinct CDR3 sequences, of which around a quarter were detected only once. The ten largest clonotypes hold about 10% of the sample.

The chain joins TRBV7-9 to TRBJ2-7; 7 central nucleotides agree with TRBD1. Sequenced input: blood. The source of this sequence is a woman aged 30 to 39 with Graves' ophthalmopathy. Here is the DNA: TGTGCCAGCAGCTTTTCGCAGGGGGCCTACGAGCAGTACTTC. Its protein product is CASSFSQGAYEQYF.